A single T cell receptor (beta chain) is shown here with its context. Other nucleotide sequences in the sample specify the same CDR3. The sample is drawn from a study of shared clonotypes between healthy human individuals. Here immunoSEQ multiplex PCR was the method, and the copy in TCRdb shows in-frame clones only, minus some. The repertoire has about 2.3 million clones, over 85% of them found once; the top ten carry 0.35% to 0.5%. The V gene end was trimmed by 0 bases and the J gene end by 0 bases; junction bases not matched to a gene: 1. This CDR3 has 15 residues. Germline CDR1 reads SGDLS; CDR2 reads YYNGEE.

The sample taken for sequencing was naive CD4+ T cells from PBMCs. Subset here: CD45RA+ positively selected. The receptor's source is a man aged 18 to 29 in good health. Some clones in this sample may be carry-over from other donors' samples. The V and J genes are TRBV9 and TRBJ2-3; 7 bases agree with TRBD2. The CDR3 DNA is TGTGCCAGCAGCGTAGTTAGCGGGAGCACAGATACGCAGTATTTT. Its protein product is CASSVVSGSTDTQYF. Combining the CDR3 with reference TRBV9 and TRBJ2-3 gives the whole variable domain DSGVTQTPKHLITATGQRVTLRCSPRSGDLSVYWYQQSLDQGLQFLIQYYNGEERAKGNILERFSAQQFPDLHSELNLSSLELGDSALYFCASSVVSGSTDTQYFGPGTRLTVL.